These 5 T cell receptor beta chains share one sample of origin, sequenced in a study of blood T cell repertoires in COVID-19. Using immunoSEQ multiplex PCR, the repertoire was profiled, and TCRdb retains in-frame clones only, with some absent. The sample has 250,000 to 350,000 clones; 88% are singletons. The sample taken for sequencing was peripheral blood. These receptor sequences come from a man between 18 and 35 years old with active or convalescent COVID-19.

The chain is built from TRBV6-2 or TRBV6-3 and TRBJ2-1, with D possibly matching TRBD2 (6 bases). The CDR3 spans 18 residues. Trimming took 0 bases from V and 4 from J, leaving 19 bases between them. Germline loops: CDR1 MNHEY, CDR2 SVGEGT. CDR3 nucleotides: TGTGCCAGCAGTTACTCCCCCCCCGACGGCGGGATTTACAATGAGCAGTTCTTC. Its translation is CASSYSPPDGGIYNEQFF.

The CDR3 sequence: CASSEPGGGPRETQYF. As DNA, the CDR3 is TGTGCCAGCAGTGAACCTGGGGGGGGGCCGCGGGAGACCCAGTACTTC. This sequence joins TRBV25-1 and TRBJ2-5; tentative D call: TRBD2 (7 bases). V lost 2 bases to trimming and J lost 5 bases, with 18 bases between them. The CDR3 runs 16 residues. Looked up from germline, CDR1 is MGHDK and CDR2 is SYGVNS.

This chain links TRBV5-4 with TRBJ2-1; 7 positions agree with TRBD2. CDR1 and CDR2 from the germline V gene are SGHNT and YYREEE (reference sequence). CDR3 length: 13 amino acids. V was pared by 2 bases and J by 5 bases, with 1 base of the junction left unmatched. CDR3 coding DNA: TGTGCCAGCAGCTTCGGGGGGAACAATGAGCAGTTCTTC. Its translation: CASSFGGNNEQFF.

The chain combines TRBV15 with TRBJ1-5, with D tentatively TRBD1 (5 bases). Trimming removed 3 bases at V and 7 bases at J, with 28 bases between. The CDR3 consists of 19 residues. Germline V gene lookup returns CDR1 LNHNV and CDR2 YYDKDF (reference sequence). The CDR3 coding sequence is TGTGCCACCAGCAGGAATCCTGCCCTTCGGGACTCCCTCGGGCAGCCCCAGCATTTT. Protein product: CATSRNPALRDSLGQPQHF.

The chain has TRBV28 and TRBJ2-1; TRBD2 aligns across 9 bases. CDR3 size: 15 residues. V shed 5 bases and J 6 bases; nucleotides not matched to a gene: 8. Germline V lookup: CDR1 MDHEN, CDR2 SYDVKM. DNA for the CDR3: TGTGCCAGCAGTAATGGGCGGGGGGGCCGCAATGAGCAGTTCTTC. This encodes CASSNGRGGRNEQFF.